These 29 T cell receptor beta chains came from one sample sequenced in a study of CD8 T cells in ankylosing spondylitis (TCRdb year 2017). The library relied on 5' RACE. TCRdb lists the instrument as Illumina HiSeq 2500. Using fastp trimming at Q25 and MiXCR clonotype assembly, TCRdb reanalyzed the public sequencing data and kept in-frame beta chains. Identical CDR3 proteins give one entry, which carries the most common genes and DNA. The sample yields fewer than 250,000 distinct CDR3 sequences; roughly 10% were counted once. The biggest ten clones account for less than 3% of the sample. Sample: blood, either unsorted or a sorted T cell fraction (not recorded which). The receptor source for this set is a male donor with ankylosing spondylitis or in good health (not recorded which).

This clonotype was detected a few times. This chain connects TRBV29-1 to TRBJ1-2; D is possibly TRBD1 (5 bases). The CDR3 is made up of 12 amino acids. The ends were cut back, 1 base at V and 8 bases at J, with 11 bases in the middle. The germline V gene encodes CDR1 SQVTM and CDR2 ANQGSEA. The CDR3 reads CSVEGTKDGYTF. The DNA of the CDR3 is TGCAGCGTTGAAGGGACAAAGGACGGCTACACCTTC.

This clonotype was counted ten times or more. V is TRBV5-1 and J is TRBJ2-1; a weak D match, TRBD2 (6 bases). Trimming cost V 3 bases and J 8 bases, with 21 bases left between them. Germline assignment: CDR1 SGHRS and CDR2 YFSETQ. The CDR3 length is 16 residues. Here the CDR3 DNA reads TGCGCCAGCAGCTCGGCTTTGACGGGAGTGACCGATGAGCAGTTCTTC. It encodes CASSSALTGVTDEQFF.

The sample holds many counts of this clonotype. The missing conserved phenylalanine or tryptophan at the end of this CDR3 makes a read error likely. The DNA is omitted, as the CDR3 cannot be located on it reliably, and the CDR3 follows TCRdb's listing. This rearrangement joins TRBV15 to TRBJ2-4; the D call TRBD2 from the table was never checked on the DNA. The CDR3 region is 14 residues in length, termini included. Per the germline V gene, CDR1 is LNHNV and CDR2 is YYDKDF (reference sequence). The CDR3 sequence is CATSERLSGRSGAY.

This clonotype was recorded at least ten times. The chain combines TRBV4-2 with TRBJ2-7; TRBD2 agrees at 9 bases. V trimming: 0 bases; J trimming: 5 bases; junction bases outside the gene matches: 5. CDR1 LGHNA and CDR2 YNFKEQ come from the germline V gene. The CDR3 is 15 amino acids. CDR3 coding DNA: TGTGCCAGCAGCCAAGAGCGGGGGGGCTTTGACGAGCAGTACTTC. Translated, it gives CASSQERGGFDEQYF.

The table lists this clonotype with many counts. The chain is built from TRBV29-1 and TRBJ2-3, with 8 bases aligning to TRBD1. The V gene end was trimmed by 4 bases and the J gene end by 3 bases; junction bases not matched to a gene: 6. The CDR3 has 14 residues. The germline CDR1 and CDR2 sequences are SQVTM and ANQGSEA. The CDR3 bases are TGCAGCGTTGCCTACAGGACAGGGACAGATACGCAGTATTTT. Its protein product is CSVAYRTGTDTQYF.

This clonotype appeared many times. The rearrangement links TRBV20-1 to TRBJ2-2, with 12 bases that match TRBD2. Trimming removed 0 bases from V and 3 bases from J; junction bases left unmatched: 11. In germline, CDR1 is DFQATT, CDR2 SNEGSKA (reference sequence). The CDR3 is 19 amino acids. CDR3 in DNA: TGCAGTGCTAGAGACAGCTGGACCGGGACTAGCGGGTACACCGGGGAGCTGTTTTTT. It is translated as CSARDSWTGTSGYTGELFF.

At least ten counts were recorded for this clonotype. The rearrangement uses TRBV7-6 and TRBJ1-4, with D unresolved. Germline loops: CDR1 SGHVS, CDR2 FNYEAQ. V lost 5 bases to trimming and J lost 10 bases, with 20 bases between them. The CDR3 consists of 15 residues. CDR3 in DNA: TGTGCCAGCAGCACCGACGACGTCGCGGTAGGAAAACTGTTTTTT. Translation: CASSTDDVAVGKLFF.

Many counts were recorded for this clonotype. One end of the junction does not line up with germline, which may come from a read error. The V gene is TRBV14, the J gene TRBJ2-7; D perhaps matches TRBD2 (6 bases). This CDR3 contains 14 residues. Germline-derived CDR1 and CDR2 are SGHDN and FVKESK. CDR3 coding DNA: TGTGCCACCAGCCTTGGAGGGATCTCCTACGAGCAGTACTTC. As protein: CATSLGGISYEQYF.

This clonotype was seen at least ten times. The CDR3 region has the DNA TGCGCCAGCAGCTTCCTAGGGGGCAGGAATGAAAAACTGTTTTTT. It specifies CASSFLGGRNEKLFF. V and J are TRBV5-1 and TRBJ1-4; 7 bases align to TRBD1. Germline trimming cut 2 bases from V and 5 bases from J; bases unmatched to any gene: 6. Germline CDR1 SGHRS, CDR2 YFSETQ. The CDR3 contains 15 residues.

The chain links TRBV7-9 to TRBJ1-4; D gene uncertain. The CDR3 contains 16 residues. The germline V and J ends were trimmed by 5 bases and 8 bases, with 21 bases remaining between them. CDR1 and CDR2 (germline): SEHNR, FQNEAQ (reference sequence). Here the CDR3 DNA reads TGTGCCAGCAGCCCCTCCGACGAGGGTCTTGGAGAAAAACTGTTTTTT. Its translation: CASSPSDEGLGEKLFF.

This clonotype was recorded at least ten times. J is TRBJ2-7 and V is TRBV15; TRBD1 is a possible D gene (6 bases). The CDR3 runs to 15 residues. CDR1 is LNHNV and CDR2 is YYDKDF in the germline V gene (reference sequence). Deletions cut 5 bases from V and 2 bases from J, with 16 bases between. The CDR3 DNA reads as TGTGCCACCAGCCCACCGACAGGTCCTACCTACGAGCAGTACTTC. Its protein product is CATSPPTGPTYEQYF.

The chain uses TRBV6-4 and TRBJ1-1, with D unresolved. The V gene's germline CDR1 is MRHNA and CDR2 SNTAGT. Trimming removed 11 bases at V and 11 bases at J, with 12 bases between. The CDR3 runs 9 residues. CDR3: CARTGEAFF. The DNA of the CDR3 is TGTGCCCGTACCGGGGAGGCTTTCTTT.

This clonotype came up many times. This chain uses TRBV20-1 with TRBJ2-1; perhaps TRBD2 as D (7 bases). Germline loops: CDR1 DFQATT, CDR2 SNEGSKA (reference sequence). CDR3 length: 20 amino acids. The V end was cut by 2 bases, the J end by 0 bases, with 26 bases between. The CDR3 region has the DNA TGCAGTGCTAGAACCGGGGGCGGGGCGGGAGTGAGCCTCTCCTACAATGAGCAGTTCTTC. Protein: CSARTGGGAGVSLSYNEQFF.

About this clonotype: The CDR3 carries no conserved terminal phenylalanine or tryptophan, so it likely arises from a read error. CDR3 coding DNA: TGTGCCAGCAGTTCTTACAGGGGGCTGAACACTGAAGCTTTCCTT. It is translated as CASSSYRGLNTEAFL. V is TRBV5-5 and J is TRBJ1-1; 9 bases agree with TRBD1. CDR3 length equals 15 residues. Germline V gives CDR1 SGHKS, CDR2 YYEKEE (reference sequence). With V trimmed by 5 bases and J by 0 bases, 5 bases remained unmatched.

This clonotype was picked up many times. CDR3 in amino acids: CAISESTDTQYF. The CDR3 bases are TGTGCCATCAGTGAGTCGACGGATACGCAGTATTTT. The V call is TRBV10-3, the J call TRBJ2-3; D remains ambiguous. Germline lookup yields CDR1 ENHRY and CDR2 SYGVKD. CDR3 length: 12 amino acids. Trimming removed 0 bases from V and 6 bases from J, with 4 bases in between.

This clonotype was observed a single time. A read error may be the cause here, since a much bigger clone is one base away. The chain combines TRBV2 with TRBJ1-5; possibly TRBD1 for D (6 bases). This CDR3 is 13 amino acids long. In germline, CDR1 is SNHLY, CDR2 FYNNEI. CDR3 loop: CTSRGGDNQPQHF. In DNA form, the CDR3 reads TGTACCAGCAGGGGCGGGGATAATCAGCCCCAGCATTTT. Using reference TRBV2 and TRBJ1-5 for the parts outside the CDR3, the full variable domain is EPEVTQTPSHQVTQMGQEVILRCVPISNHLYFYWYRQILGQKVEFLVSFYNNEISEKSEIFDDQFSVERPDGSNFTLKIRSTKLEDSAMYFCTSRGGDNQPQHFGDGTRLSIL.

This clonotype was recorded many times. V and J are TRBV5-1 and TRBJ1-5, with 7 bases matching TRBD1. The germline V gene encodes CDR1 SGHRS and CDR2 YFSETQ. The CDR3 extends over 14 amino acids. After removal of 0 bases from V and 8 bases from J, the junction contained 5 bases not matched to a gene. The CDR3 nucleotides read TGCGCCAGCAGCTTGGAGGGGGCGGGAGAGCCCCAGCATTTT. Translating it yields CASSLEGAGEPQHF.

This clonotype was seen only a few times. This rearrangement joins TRBV7-7 to TRBJ2-3; TRBD2 is a possible D gene (6 bases). V lost 2 bases and J lost 2, with 11 bases in between. This CDR3 is 15 amino acids long. In germline, CDR1 is SSHAT, CDR2 FNYEAQ (reference sequence). CDR3 in DNA: TGTGCCAGCAGCTTACGTAGCGGACCCACAGATACGCAGTATTTT. It yields the protein CASSLRSGPTDTQYF. Full variable domain (missing parts from reference TRBV7-7 and TRBJ2-3): GAGVSQSPRYKVTKRGQDVTLRCDPISSHATLYWYQQALGQGPEFLTYFNYEAQPDKSGLPSDRFSAERPEGSISTLTIQRTEQRDSAMYRCASSLRSGPTDTQYFGPGTRLTVL.

This clonotype was counted at least ten times. The chain couples TRBV20-1 to TRBJ2-1, with 8 bases aligning to TRBD2. This CDR3 comprises 14 residues. The germline gives CDR1 DFQATT, CDR2 SNEGSKA (reference sequence). J lost 7 bases, V lost 4 bases, and 9 bases had no gene match. CDR3 region: CSATSGLAGNEQFF. The CDR3 DNA sequence: TGCAGTGCTACCTCCGGACTAGCAGGGAATGAGCAGTTCTTC.

The chain couples TRBV28 to TRBJ2-2, with 9 bases aligning to TRBD2. The CDR3 is 15 residues long. Trimming removed 6 bases from V and 4 bases from J; junction bases left unmatched: 6. CDR1 MDHEN and CDR2 SYDVKM come from the germline V gene. DNA of the CDR3: TGTGCCAGCAGCTTAGCTAGCGGGGTCACCGGGGAGCTGTTTTTT. Residues: CASSLASGVTGELFF.

This clonotype has ten or more counts. The V call is TRBV29-1, the J call TRBJ2-1; tentatively, D is TRBD2 (6 bases). Germline V lookup: CDR1 SQVTM, CDR2 ANQGSEA. Trimming took 4 bases from V and 3 from J, leaving 25 bases between them. The CDR3 is 18 residues long. CDR3 region: CSVVLPQSSGSFYNEQFF. The CDR3 coding sequence is TGCAGCGTTGTACTCCCCCAAAGTAGCGGTTCTTTCTACAATGAGCAGTTCTTC.

In the case of this clonotype: A much larger clone sits a single nucleotide away, making a read error possible. This rearrangement joins TRBV13 to TRBJ2-5; perhaps TRBD2 as D (6 bases). Trimming shortened V by 2 bases and J by 0 bases, and 13 bases separated the two germline ends. The germline gives CDR1 PRHDT, CDR2 FYEKMQ (reference sequence). The CDR3 extends over 16 amino acids. CDR3 in amino acids: CASSLNPGTDQETQYF. The CDR3 nucleotides read TGTGCCAGCAGCTTAAATCCCGGGACTGACCAAGAGACCCAGTACTTC.

About this clonotype itself: This may be a read error: a much more frequent sequence differs by one nucleotide. V and J are TRBV20-1 and TRBJ1-4; D is unresolved. CDR3 length equals 14 residues. V dropped 5 bases and J dropped 0 bases, with 10 bases sitting between them. Germline values: CDR1 DFQATT, CDR2 SNEGSKA (reference sequence). In DNA, the CDR3 is TGCAGTGCTGGGGAGTTGTCAACTAATGAAAAACTGTTTTTT. This encodes CSAGELSTNEKLFF.

The CDR3 spells CASSPRGLPQETQYF. CDR3 coding DNA: TGTGCCAGCAGCCCACGGGGACTCCCTCAAGAGACCCAGTACTTC. V usage is TRBV11-3 and J usage is TRBJ2-5; perhaps TRBD2 as D (6 bases). V was pared by 5 bases and J by 2 bases, with 15 bases between. This CDR3 comprises 15 residues. Germline CDR1 is SGHNT and CDR2 is YENEEA.

Concerning this clonotype: With a much larger clone just one base away, this may be a read error. This sequence joins TRBV7-6 and TRBJ1-1; TRBD1 agrees at 9 bases. The V and J ends lost 1 base and 4 bases, in that order; junction bases with no gene match: 7. There are 16 residues in the CDR3. The V gene's germline CDR1 is SGHVS and CDR2 FNYEAQ. CDR3 DNA sequence: TGTGCCAGCAGCTTAGGTGCACAGGGGGCGGGCACTGAAGCTTTCTTT. Encoded protein: CASSLGAQGAGTEAFF.

Only one count was recorded for this clonotype. One base away lies a much larger clone, so this may be a sequencing read error. J is TRBJ2-2 and V is TRBV20-1; D gene uncertain. The CDR3 loop spans 11 amino acids. The V gene's germline CDR1 is DFQATT and CDR2 SNEGSKA (reference sequence). The V end lost 5 bases, the J end lost 10 bases, and 11 bases lay between the germline ends. The CDR3 DNA sequence: TGCAGTGCTGCCCGGGCCGAGGAGCTGTTTTTT. Translating it yields CSAARAEELFF.

This clonotype appeared many times. This chain links TRBV5-1 with TRBJ2-7; 11 bases are a match to TRBD2. The CDR3 runs to 15 residues. The germline V gene has CDR1 SGHRS and CDR2 YFSETQ. Trimming cost V 0 bases and J 7 bases; bases outside gene matches: 6. CDR3 bases: TGCGCCAGCAGCTTGGAGGGACTAGCGGCTTCAGAGCAGTACTTC. As protein: CASSLEGLAASEQYF.

The rearrangement links TRBV27 to TRBJ2-3; the match to TRBD1 covers 7 bases. Per the germline V gene, CDR1 is MNHEY and CDR2 is SMNVEV (reference sequence). The CDR3 is 14 residues long. The ends lost 4 bases at V and 4 bases at J; junction bases unmatched: 5. CDR3 coding DNA: TGTGCCAGCAGTTGGACAGGTTTTGCAGATACGCAGTATTTT. It translates to CASSWTGFADTQYF.

This clonotype came up a few times. The rearrangement uses TRBV18 and TRBJ2-2; 7 positions agree with TRBD1. This CDR3 spans 15 amino acids. With V trimmed by 3 bases and J by 2 bases, 3 bases remained unmatched. Germline V gene sequence: CDR1 KGHSH, CDR2 LQKENI. CDR3 DNA sequence: TGTGCCAGCTCACCGGACAGGCTTAACACCGGGGAGCTGTTTTTT. As protein: CASSPDRLNTGELFF. Full variable domain (missing parts from reference TRBV18 and TRBJ2-2): NAGVMQNPRHLVRRRGQEARLRCSPMKGHSHVYWYRQLPEEGLKFMVYLQKENIIDESGMPKERFSAEFPKEGPSILRIQQVVRGDSAAYFCASSPDRLNTGELFFGEGSRLTVL.